This passage covers 25 T cell receptor beta chains from one sample sequenced in a study of T cells in Graves' hyperthyroidism and ophthalmopathy. Researchers took RNA transcripts and amplified the TCR beta CDR3 regions from them. The HTBI primer set served for first-round RT-PCR of the TCR CDR3. TCRdb fed the multiplex PCR reads into MiXCR, producing one record per CDR3 protein. The sample includes a few hundred thousand distinct CDR3 sequences, about a sixth of them seen just once. The sample comprised blood. The receptors come from a woman aged 60-70 years with Graves' ophthalmopathy.

Many counts were recorded for this clonotype. J is TRBJ2-7 and V is TRBV7-8, with 9 bases matching TRBD1. Germline CDR1 reads SGHVS; CDR2 reads FQNEAQ. CDR3 length: 15 residues. V shed 5 bases and J 3 bases; nucleotides not matched to a gene: 8. The CDR3 loop reads CASSRIRTGDYEQYF. The CDR3, as DNA: TGTGCCAGCAGCAGAATACGGACAGGGGACTACGAGCAGTACTTC.

This clonotype showed up many times. The V gene is TRBV20-1, the J gene TRBJ1-2; 7 bases agree with TRBD1. This CDR3 spans 15 amino acids. The germline CDR1 and CDR2 sequences are DFQATT and SNEGSKA (reference sequence). After removal of 1 base from V and 2 bases from J, the junction contained 7 bases not matched to a gene. CDR3 nucleotide sequence: TGCAGTGCTAGAGTTTTTGGCAGGGGGAACTATGGCTACACCTTC. Translating it yields CSARVFGRGNYGYTF.

This clonotype was observed many times. J is TRBJ2-5 and V is TRBV12-3 or TRBV12-4, with a possible D match to TRBD1 (5 bases). The V end was cut by 7 bases, the J end by 2 bases, with 11 bases between. This CDR3 spans 13 amino acids. DNA of the CDR3: TGTGCCAGCACCCCCGCAGGGCAAGAGACCCAGTACTTC. Its translation is CASTPAGQETQYF.

This clonotype has a count of ten or more. Mismatch with germline at one junction end may stem from a read error. The genes are TRBV28 and TRBJ1-4; TRBD1 matches 7 bases. The CDR3 totals 15 residues. Germline V gene data show CDR1 as MDHEN and CDR2 as SYDVKM. CDR3 sequence reads: CASSSSDRTKEKLFF. CDR3 nucleotide sequence: TGTGCCAGCAGTTCCTCGGACAGGACTAAAGAAAAACTGTTTTTT.

This clonotype came up a few times. The V and J genes are TRBV18 and TRBJ2-3; 11 bases map to TRBD1. This CDR3 is built from 18 residues. V trimming: 3 bases; J trimming: 2 bases; junction bases outside the gene matches: 10. Germline CDR1 KGHSH, CDR2 LQKENI. For the CDR3, the DNA is TGTGCCAGCTCACCGTCCGGGACAGGGGGTTTAGTCACAGATACGCAGTATTTT. It codes for CASSPSGTGGLVTDTQYF.

V gene TRBV11-2 combines with J gene TRBJ2-5; 11 nucleotides match TRBD2. The J segment lost 10 bases and the V segment lost 5 bases, leaving 9 bases of the junction unmatched. Germline-derived CDR1 and CDR2 are SGHAT and FQNNGV. This CDR3 has 14 residues. The CDR3 region has the DNA TGTGCCAGCAGCAAGCACGGGACTAGCGGCCACCAGTACTTC. Its translation is CASSKHGTSGHQYF.

This clonotype came up a few times. V and J are TRBV7-2 and TRBJ1-1; TRBD1 matches 8 bases. CDR3 length: 14 amino acids. V lost 3 bases, J lost 4 bases, and 4 bases stayed unmatched. Germline CDR1 SGHTA, CDR2 FQGNSA. The CDR3 DNA reads as TGTGCCAGCAGCTTTCGGACAGGGACCACTGAAGCTTTCTTT. Translation: CASSFRTGTTEAFF.

This clonotype was recorded a few times. This chain links TRBV20-1 with TRBJ2-1; D possibly corresponds to TRBD1 (8 bases). There are 15 residues in the CDR3. V lost 5 bases, J lost 10 bases, and 24 bases lay in between. The germline V gene encodes CDR1 DFQATT and CDR2 SNEGSKA (reference sequence). CDR3 nucleotides: TGCAGTGCTCCCAGACAGGGGAGGGGGACGGTAGAGCAGTTCTTC. It translates to CSAPRQGRGTVEQFF.

This clonotype has just a few counts. The V gene is TRBV24-1, the J gene TRBJ2-1; no definite D call. Trimming shortened V by 0 bases and J by 10 bases, and 9 bases separated the two germline ends. Germline V CDR1 and CDR2: KGHDR, SFDVKD. The CDR3 consists of 13 residues. The CDR3 sequence: CATSDLLTREQFF. In DNA, the CDR3 is TGTGCCACCAGTGATTTGTTGACTCGCGAGCAGTTCTTC.

The chain combines TRBV10-1 with TRBJ1-6, with D maybe TRBD1 (5 bases). The CDR3 extends over 14 amino acids. Per the germline V gene, CDR1 is WNHNN and CDR2 is SYGVQD (reference sequence). V was shortened by 5 bases and J by 10 bases, with 15 bases between the two germline ends. This CDR3 reads CASSFGRGSSPLHF. In DNA, the CDR3 is TGCGCCAGCAGTTTCGGGAGGGGCTCATCACCCCTCCACTTT.

This clonotype was counted ten times or more. This chain connects TRBV27 to TRBJ2-7; D is possibly TRBD2 (5 bases). This CDR3 is built from 14 residues. Germline CDR1 and CDR2: MNHEY and SMNVEV (reference sequence). The V end lost 5 bases, the J end lost 2 bases, and 13 bases lay between the germline ends. DNA of the CDR3: TGTGCCAGCAGTCCAACTAGAGCACCCTACGAGCAGTACTTC. Protein product: CASSPTRAPYEQYF.

In its sample, this clonotype was seen many times. This chain links TRBV20-1 with TRBJ1-5; D ambiguous. Germline V lookup: CDR1 DFQATT, CDR2 SNEGSKA (reference sequence). There are 14 residues in the CDR3. V was clipped by 2 bases and J by 4 bases, with 12 bases between them. CDR3 residues: CSARSLTPNQPQHF. In DNA, the CDR3 is TGCAGTGCTAGATCCCTCACACCTAATCAGCCCCAGCATTTT.

Many counts were recorded for this clonotype. The chain carries TRBV20-1 and TRBJ2-1; 7 nucleotides match TRBD1. The V and J ends lost 0 bases and 0 bases, in that order; junction bases with no gene match: 11. This CDR3 region has 18 residues. CDR1 and CDR2 from the germline V gene are DFQATT and SNEGSKA (reference sequence). In DNA, the CDR3 is TGCAGTGCTAGAGATAGTTGGACAGGCGTTAGCTCCTACAATGAGCAGTTCTTC. Its translation: CSARDSWTGVSSYNEQFF.

In this sample, this clonotype turned up many times. V usage is TRBV6-1 and J usage is TRBJ2-1, with TRBD2 matching over 12 bases. The V gene's germline CDR1 is MNHNS and CDR2 SASEGT. Trimming removed 2 bases from V and 3 bases from J; junction bases left unmatched: 17. CDR3 length equals 21 residues. The DNA of the CDR3 is TGTGCCAGCAGTGAAAGAGTTAGGGGACTAGCGGGCGATACTCGCTACAATGAGCAGTTCTTC. Its translation is CASSERVRGLAGDTRYNEQFF.

The V and J genes are TRBV6-5 and TRBJ1-1; 11 bases fit TRBD1. Germline V CDR1 and CDR2: MNHEY, SVGAGI. The CDR3 is 17 amino acids. Trimming at V came to 0 bases and at J to 7 bases, leaving 10 bases not matched to a gene. The CDR3 is CASSYSGRRDRGGEAFF. The CDR3, as DNA: TGTGCCAGCAGTTACTCAGGTCGGAGGGACAGGGGGGGTGAAGCTTTCTTT.

This chain joins TRBV14 and TRBJ2-3, with TRBD2 matching 9 bases. The V and J ends lost 5 bases and 0 bases, in that order; junction bases with no gene match: 12. The CDR3 has 18 amino acids. Germline lookup yields CDR1 SGHDN and CDR2 FVKESK. CDR3 amino acids: CASSDSLGLAFSTDTQYF. The DNA of the CDR3 is TGTGCCAGCAGCGACTCACTCGGACTAGCGTTCAGCACAGATACGCAGTATTTT.

Ten or more counts support this clonotype. CDR3 DNA sequence: TGTGCCAGCAGTGGAGGAAACACCATATATTTT. Its protein product is CASSGGNTIYF. This rearrangement joins TRBV6-1 to TRBJ1-3, with D unresolved. This CDR3 region has 11 residues. Germline-derived CDR1 and CDR2 are MNHNS and SASEGT. With 4 bases removed from V and 4 bases from J, the gap between germline ends came to 2 bases.

This clonotype was seen a few times. The rearrangement uses TRBV5-8 and TRBJ1-1, with D possibly being TRBD1 (6 bases). The CDR3 runs 13 residues. Germline CDR1 reads SGHTS; CDR2 reads YDEGEE. V lost 1 base, J lost 8 bases, and 12 bases lay in between. The CDR3 nucleotides read TGTGCCAGCAGCTTGACAGGGTTGACGGAAGCTTTCTTT. Protein: CASSLTGLTEAFF.

This clonotype was counted at least ten times. The rearrangement joins TRBV4-2 to TRBJ2-7; 8 nucleotides match TRBD2. This CDR3 region has 14 residues. Germline trimming cut 4 bases from V and 1 base from J; bases unmatched to any gene: 3. Germline CDR1 LGHNA, CDR2 YNFKEQ. The CDR3 DNA reads as TGTGCCAGCAGCCGCCAGCGGGAGTCCTACGAGCAGTACTTC. Translation gives CASSRQRESYEQYF.

V is TRBV7-2 and J is TRBJ2-2, with TRBD2 matching 8 bases. V was pared by 0 bases and J by 5 bases, with 5 bases of the junction left unmatched. This CDR3 has 16 amino acids. Germline lookup yields CDR1 SGHTA and CDR2 FQGNSA. The CDR3 region is CASSLAPAGATGELFF. The CDR3 DNA follows: TGTGCCAGCAGCTTAGCGCCAGCGGGAGCGACCGGGGAGCTGTTTTTT.

This clonotype was seen many times. The chain combines TRBV20-1 with TRBJ1-6; TRBD1 matches 7 bases. After removal of 6 bases from V and 15 bases from J, the junction contained 14 bases not matched to a gene. Germline-derived CDR1 and CDR2 are DFQATT and SNEGSKA (reference sequence). The CDR3 consists of 13 residues. The CDR3 sequence is CSARTTGTELLHF. The CDR3 bases are TGCAGTGCGAGGACGACAGGGACAGAGCTCCTCCACTTT.

This sequence joins TRBV7-2 and TRBJ1-2; the D gene is possibly TRBD1 (5 bases). The CDR3 covers 13 residues. The germline CDR1 and CDR2 sequences are SGHTA and FQGNSA. V was pared by 5 bases and J by 7 bases, with 14 bases between. CDR3 amino acids: CASSHSRDGGYTF. In nucleotides, the CDR3 is TGTGCCAGCAGCCATAGCAGGGATGGTGGCTACACCTTC.

This clonotype was counted ten times or more. The V gene is TRBV6-2 or TRBV6-3, the J gene TRBJ2-7; 9 bases are shared with TRBD2. The trim removed 0 bases at V and 2 bases at J, leaving 5 bases unmatched. Germline V gives CDR1 MNHEY, CDR2 SVGEGT. There are 16 residues in the CDR3. CDR3 in DNA: TGTGCCAGCAGTTACTCGATTCTAGCGGGAACCTACGAGCAGTACTTC. It yields the protein CASSYSILAGTYEQYF.

V is TRBV20-1 and J is TRBJ2-2; 12 positions match TRBD2. This CDR3 contains 17 residues. J gave up 9 bases and V 0 bases, and 11 bases lay outside the gene matches. From germline, CDR1 is DFQATT and CDR2 SNEGSKA (reference sequence). The CDR3 protein is CSARDRASGGAFRELFF. In DNA, the CDR3 is TGCAGTGCTAGAGATCGGGCTAGCGGGGGGGCCTTTCGGGAGCTGTTTTTT.

The table lists this clonotype with many counts. The genes are TRBV20-1 and TRBJ2-7; D gene uncertain. CDR3 length: 13 amino acids. V lost 6 bases, J lost 3 bases, and 15 bases lay in between. In germline, CDR1 is DFQATT, CDR2 SNEGSKA (reference sequence). CDR3 sequence: CSAPNDLNYEQYF. CDR3 nucleotide sequence: TGCAGTGCCCCCAACGATCTTAACTACGAGCAGTACTTC.